One sample yielded the 9 T cell receptor beta chains listed below, sequenced in a study of cytomegalovirus exposure and HLA in healthy donors. The PCR had 60 Vbeta and 13 Jbeta primers. Assay used: immunoSEQ multiplex PCR; TCRdb lists only in-frame clones, some missing. The sample holds about 160,000 clones, over 70% seen once. The sample was PBMCs. The receptors shown here come from a woman aged 25 to 45 in good health and CMV-seronegative.

The chain carries TRBV27 and TRBJ2-1; D possibly corresponds to TRBD2 (7 bases). The CDR3 is 14 residues long. Germline V gene lookup returns CDR1 MNHEY and CDR2 SMNVEV (reference sequence). V lost 10 bases and J 10 bases, leaving 23 bases between the germline ends. The CDR3 DNA is TGTGCCATTCCGGGATCGGGGGGCCGGGCGGAGCAGTTCTTC. It codes for CAIPGSGGRAEQFF.

The rearrangement uses TRBV19 and TRBJ1-6, with a tentative D call TRBD1 (6 bases). CDR1 and CDR2 (germline): LNHDA, SQIVND (reference sequence). The CDR3 runs to 14 residues. Trimming left V 10 bases short and J 6 bases short, with 16 bases between. This CDR3 is CATAGASLNSPLHF. For the CDR3, the DNA is TGTGCCACCGCGGGGGCATCTCTTAATTCACCCCTCCACTTT.

The rearrangement links TRBV6-1 to TRBJ2-4; D remains unclear. This CDR3 has 14 amino acids. V was trimmed by 8 bases and J by 8 bases, leaving 19 bases between them. Germline V gene data show CDR1 as MNHNS and CDR2 as SASEGT. CDR3 region: CASQVSGATDIQYF. The CDR3, as DNA: TGTGCCAGCCAGGTTTCTGGTGCAACGGACATTCAGTACTTC.

This clone has only a few counts. This rearrangement joins TRBV30 to TRBJ1-4; possibly TRBD1 for D (6 bases). Trimming removed 1 base from V and 8 bases from J, with 17 bases in between. The germline V gene has CDR1 GTSNPN and CDR2 SVGIG (reference sequence). The CDR3 covers 15 residues. This CDR3 is CAWSAAGAVAEKLFF. The CDR3 coding sequence is TGTGCCTGGAGTGCCGCAGGGGCGGTGGCGGAAAAACTGTTTTTT.

A word on this clone: This sample includes further DNA sequences coding for the same CDR3. The V call is TRBV30, the J call TRBJ1-1; D gene ambiguous. CDR1 is GTSNPN and CDR2 is SVGIG in the germline V gene (reference sequence). Trimming stripped 0 bases from V and 6 bases from J, with 14 bases between. The CDR3 covers 14 residues. The CDR3 DNA follows: TGTGCCTGGAGTGTTGGCAGGACCGGGGCTGAAGCTTTCTTT. Its translation is CAWSVGRTGAEAFF.

This sequence joins TRBV19 and TRBJ2-1; D is possibly TRBD2 (6 bases). The CDR3 covers 14 residues. The V gene lost 4 bases and the J gene lost 7 bases, with 14 bases spanning the gap. Germline CDR1 and CDR2: LNHDA and SQIVND (reference sequence). The CDR3 DNA reads TGTGCCAGTAGTACTTCCGGGACTCCGAATGAGCAGTTCTTC. Protein product: CASSTSGTPNEQFF.

A few counts support this clone. The rearrangement joins TRBV28 to TRBJ2-1; D possibly corresponds to TRBD1 (5 bases). The CDR3 covers 13 residues. Trimming stripped 3 bases from V and 10 bases from J, with 13 bases between. The germline V gene has CDR1 MDHEN and CDR2 SYDVKM. The CDR3 region has the DNA TGTGCCAGCAGTTTGGGGCCGCCCCAGGAGCAGTTCTTC. Its protein product is CASSLGPPQEQFF.

CDR3 loop: CAWSNRDRGNEQFF. Here the CDR3 DNA reads TGTGCCTGGAGTAACCGGGACAGGGGAAATGAGCAGTTCTTC. The V call is TRBV30, the J call TRBJ2-1, with 10 bases aligning to TRBD1. J lost 7 bases, V lost 2 bases, and 5 bases had no gene match. Germline CDR1 reads GTSNPN; CDR2 reads SVGIG (reference sequence). CDR3 size: 14 residues.

This sequence joins TRBV7-9 and TRBJ1-3, with D unresolved. The CDR3 sequence is 13 residues long. Per the germline V gene, CDR1 is SEHNR and CDR2 is FQNEAQ (reference sequence). Trimming took off 5 bases at V and 8 bases at J, with 13 bases between the two ends. The CDR3 nucleotides read TGTGCCAGCAGCCTTCCACTGGCGGACACCATATATTTT. Residues: CASSLPLADTIYF.